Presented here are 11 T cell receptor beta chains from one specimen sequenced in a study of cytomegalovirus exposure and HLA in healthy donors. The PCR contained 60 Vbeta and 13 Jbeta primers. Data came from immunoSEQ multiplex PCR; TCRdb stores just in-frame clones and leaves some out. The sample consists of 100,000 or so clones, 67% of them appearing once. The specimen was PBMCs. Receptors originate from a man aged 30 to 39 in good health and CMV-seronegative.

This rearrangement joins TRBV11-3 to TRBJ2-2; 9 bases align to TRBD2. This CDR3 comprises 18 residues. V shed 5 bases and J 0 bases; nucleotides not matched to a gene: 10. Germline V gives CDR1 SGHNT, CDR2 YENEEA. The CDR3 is CASSASGAGGTNTGELFF. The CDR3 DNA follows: TGTGCCAGCAGCGCTTCGGGAGCGGGAGGAACGAACACCGGGGAGCTGTTTTTT.

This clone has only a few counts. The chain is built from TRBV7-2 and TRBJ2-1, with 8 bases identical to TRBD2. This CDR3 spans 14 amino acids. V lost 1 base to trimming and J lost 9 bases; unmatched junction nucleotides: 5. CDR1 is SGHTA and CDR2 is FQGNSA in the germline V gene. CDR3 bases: TGTGCCAGCAGCTTAGTGGCGGGAGGCCGTGAGCAGTTCTTC. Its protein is CASSLVAGGREQFF.

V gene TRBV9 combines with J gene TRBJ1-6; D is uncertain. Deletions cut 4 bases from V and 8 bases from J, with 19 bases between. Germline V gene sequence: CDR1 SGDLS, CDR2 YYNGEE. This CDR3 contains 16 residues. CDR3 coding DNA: TGTGCCAGCAGCCCCCAAATTAACAGCGGCGATTCACCCCTCCACTTT. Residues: CASSPQINSGDSPLHF.

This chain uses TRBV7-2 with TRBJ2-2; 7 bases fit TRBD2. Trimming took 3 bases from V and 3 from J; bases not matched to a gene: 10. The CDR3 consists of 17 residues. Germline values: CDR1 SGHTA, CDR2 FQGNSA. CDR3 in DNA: TGTGCCAGCAGCTTCCCTAGCGGAGGAAGGGACACCGGGGAGCTGTTTTTT. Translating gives CASSFPSGGRDTGELFF. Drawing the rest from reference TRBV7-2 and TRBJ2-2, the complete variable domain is GAGVSQSPSNKVTEKGKDVELRCDPISGHTALYWYRQSLGQGLEFLIYFQGNSAPDKSGLPSDRFSAERTGGSVSTLTIQRTQQEDSAVYLCASSFPSGGRDTGELFFGEGSRLTVL.

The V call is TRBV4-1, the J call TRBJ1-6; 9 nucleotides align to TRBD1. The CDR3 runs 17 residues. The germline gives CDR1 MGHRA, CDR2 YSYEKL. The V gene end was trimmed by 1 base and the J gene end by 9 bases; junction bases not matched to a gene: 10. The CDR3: CASSQGWGQGMSSPLHF. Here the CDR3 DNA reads TGCGCCAGCAGCCAAGGCTGGGGACAGGGCATGAGTTCACCCCTCCACTTT.

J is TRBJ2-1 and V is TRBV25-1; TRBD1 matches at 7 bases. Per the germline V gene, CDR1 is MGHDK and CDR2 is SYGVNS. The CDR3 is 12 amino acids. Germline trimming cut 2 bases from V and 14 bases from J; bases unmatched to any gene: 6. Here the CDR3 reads CASSEQGELEFF. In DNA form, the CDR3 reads TGTGCCAGCAGTGAACAGGGGGAACTTGAGTTCTTC.

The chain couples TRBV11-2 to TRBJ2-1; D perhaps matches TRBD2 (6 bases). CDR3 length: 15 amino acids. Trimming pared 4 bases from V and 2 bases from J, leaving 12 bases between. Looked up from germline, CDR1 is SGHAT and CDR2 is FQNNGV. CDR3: CASSSGLTTYNEQFF. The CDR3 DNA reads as TGTGCCAGCAGCTCGGGACTGACAACCTACAATGAGCAGTTCTTC.

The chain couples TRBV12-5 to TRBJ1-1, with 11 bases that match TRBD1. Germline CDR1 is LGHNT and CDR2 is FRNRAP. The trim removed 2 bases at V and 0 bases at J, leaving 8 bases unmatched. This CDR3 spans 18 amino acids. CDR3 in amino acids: CASGLLRTGGDVNTEAFF. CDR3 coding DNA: TGTGCTAGTGGTTTGCTACGGACAGGGGGCGACGTGAACACTGAAGCTTTCTTT.

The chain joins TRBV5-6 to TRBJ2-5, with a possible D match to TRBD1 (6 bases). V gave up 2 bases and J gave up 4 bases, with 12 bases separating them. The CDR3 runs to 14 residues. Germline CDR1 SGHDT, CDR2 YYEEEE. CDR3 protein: CASSLTGKGETQYF. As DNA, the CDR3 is TGTGCCAGCAGCTTAACAGGGAAAGGAGAGACCCAGTACTTC.

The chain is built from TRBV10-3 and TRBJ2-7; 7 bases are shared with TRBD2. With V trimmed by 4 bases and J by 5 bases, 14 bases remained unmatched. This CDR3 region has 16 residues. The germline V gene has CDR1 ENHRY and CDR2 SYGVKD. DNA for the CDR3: TGTGCCATCAGTGGGGCGGGCGGGGGACCTGGGGACGAGCAGTACTTC. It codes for CAISGAGGGPGDEQYF.

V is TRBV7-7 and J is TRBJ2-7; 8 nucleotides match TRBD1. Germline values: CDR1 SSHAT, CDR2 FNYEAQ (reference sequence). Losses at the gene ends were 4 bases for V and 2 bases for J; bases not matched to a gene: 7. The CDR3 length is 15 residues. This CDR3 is CASSSGGQGAYEQYF. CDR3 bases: TGTGCCAGCAGCTCAGGGGGCCAGGGGGCCTACGAGCAGTACTTC. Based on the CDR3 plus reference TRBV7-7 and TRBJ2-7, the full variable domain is GAGVSQSPRYKVTKRGQDVTLRCDPISSHATLYWYQQALGQGPEFLTYFNYEAQPDKSGLPSDRFSAERPEGSISTLTIQRTEQRDSAMYRCASSSGGQGAYEQYFGPGTRLTVT.